The clone carrying this TCR beta chain was found many times. Its antigen is currently unknown. This sample was taken from a study of early T cells in non-severe SARS-CoV-2 infection. For the study at large: Alpha and beta chains were unpaired, from unsorted whole-blood bulk RNA.

Whole-study results and caveats: Anti-spike CD8 specificities were favored by VDJdb matching, whose results missed private and CD4 specificities.

The trim removed 6 bases at V and 4 bases at J, leaving 10 bases unmatched. Germline CDR1 reads SEHNR; CDR2 reads FQNEAQ (reference sequence). This CDR3 comprises 18 residues. The TCR library protocol was used to attach unique molecular identifiers. These identifiers were attached to individual cDNA molecules. TCRdb passed the 5' RACE reads through MiXCR, listing each CDR3 protein once. In the table there are about 97,000 distinct CDR3 sequences, around 13% of which are singletons. Sequences were obtained from whole blood. The TCR comes from an adult who was a healthcare worker with PCR-confirmed SARS-CoV-2 infection or an uninfected control (not recorded which). The V gene is TRBV7-9, the J gene TRBJ2-2; 14 bases are shared with TRBD2. DNA of the CDR3: TGTGCCAGCAGTGGCCCCGGGACTAGCGGGAGCGGCACCGGGGAGCTGTTTTTT. Its protein is CASSGPGTSGSGTGELFF.